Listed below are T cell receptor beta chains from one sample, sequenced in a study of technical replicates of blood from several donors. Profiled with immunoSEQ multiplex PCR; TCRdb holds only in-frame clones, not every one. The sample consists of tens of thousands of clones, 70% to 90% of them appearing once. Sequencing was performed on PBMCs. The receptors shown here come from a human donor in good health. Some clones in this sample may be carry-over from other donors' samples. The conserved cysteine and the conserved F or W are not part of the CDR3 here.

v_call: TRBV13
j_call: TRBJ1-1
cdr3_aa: ASSPGTVNTEAF

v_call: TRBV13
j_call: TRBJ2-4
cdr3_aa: ASSIAGAKNIQY

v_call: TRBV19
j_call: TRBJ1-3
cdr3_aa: ASSPIPGQNTIY

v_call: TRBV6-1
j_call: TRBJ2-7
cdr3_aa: ASRGEQY

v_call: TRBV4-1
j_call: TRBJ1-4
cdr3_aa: ASSQARGGGEKLF

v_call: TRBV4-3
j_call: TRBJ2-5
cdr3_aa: ASSQDRGVETQY

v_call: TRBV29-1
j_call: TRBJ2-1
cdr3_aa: SVGLGAYNEQF

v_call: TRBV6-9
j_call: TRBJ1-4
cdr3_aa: ASRIQGYEKLF

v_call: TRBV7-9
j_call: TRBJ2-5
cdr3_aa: ASSTGQGEETQY

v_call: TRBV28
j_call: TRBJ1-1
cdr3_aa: ASSSTGGAYTEAF

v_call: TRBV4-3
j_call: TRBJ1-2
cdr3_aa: ASSQDQTVGLL

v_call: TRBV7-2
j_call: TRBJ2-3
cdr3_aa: ASSLVRLAGGTDTQY

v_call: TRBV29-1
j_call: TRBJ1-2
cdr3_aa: SVEDFRTHRTYGYT

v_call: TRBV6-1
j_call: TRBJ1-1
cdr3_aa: ASTNHLSEAF

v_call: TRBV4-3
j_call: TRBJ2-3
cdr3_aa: ASSPKRERSTDTQY